Listed below are T cell receptor beta chains from one sample, sequenced in a study of blood T cell repertoires in COVID-19. Profiling relied on immunoSEQ multiplex PCR, and the TCRdb table lists in-frame clones only, not all of them. The sample gives some 38,000 clones, around four fifths of which show up once; 1.5% to 2% is in the top ten. The specimen was peripheral blood. The receptors were gathered from a man aged 60-69 years with COVID-19, enrolled during active disease. Both conserved end residues are part of each CDR3. A D gene is named only where the DNA matches it firmly. Size is omitted from some rows. Given values are once, few, many or a class for expanded clones.

d_gene	abundance	v_gene	len	j_gene	CDR3aa	CDR3nt
.	.	TRBV6-4	15	TRBJ1-5	CASRLEAASNQPQHF	TGTGCCAGCAGACTAGAAGCAGCCAGCAATCAGCCCCAGCATTTT
.	.	TRBV5-1	13	TRBJ1-4	CASRDSLNEKLFF	TGCGCCAGCAGGGACAGTCTTAATGAAAAACTGTTTTTT
TRBD2	.	TRBV2	12	TRBJ2-1	CASSEGRESPFF	TGTGCCAGCAGTGAAGGGCGGGAGTCCCCGTTCTTC
TRBD1	.	TRBV4-1	15	TRBJ1-2	CASSQAGQGRYGYTF	TGCGCCAGCAGCCAGGCGGGACAGGGAAGATACGGCTACACCTTC
.	.	TRBV30	19	TRBJ2-1	CAWSPYRVGAGTAINEQFF	TGTGCCTGGAGTCCCTACCGGGTCGGAGCTGGGACTGCCATCAATGAGCAGTTCTTC
.	.	TRBV6-5	13	TRBJ1-2	CASSRGHLYGYTF	TGTGCCAGCAGCCGCGGGCACCTCTATGGCTACACCTTC
.	.	TRBV15	16	TRBJ2-2	CATSRGWGRNTGELFF	TGTGCCACCAGCAGAGGGTGGGGGCGGAACACCGGGGAGCTGTTTTTT
.	.	TRBV12-5	10	TRBJ1-1	CASGSQGLSF	TGTGCTAGTGGTTCCCAGGGACTATCTTTT
TRBD1	.	TRBV6-1	17	TRBJ1-6	CASSVEPGQGGNSPLHF	TGTGCCAGCAGTGTCGAGCCGGGACAGGGCGGGAATTCACCCCTCCACTTT
.	.	TRBV30	13	TRBJ1-3	CAWSNRAGNTIYF	TGTGCCTGGAGTAACAGGGCTGGAAACACCATATATTTT
TRBD1	.	TRBV19	16	TRBJ1-5	CASSMRTGGSNQPQHF	TGTGCCAGTAGTATGCGGACAGGGGGGAGCAATCAGCCCCAGCATTTT
.	.	TRBV6-2/TRBV6-3	14	TRBJ1-5	CASSYSRGGQPQHF	TGTGCCAGCAGTTACTCGAGGGGAGGCCAGCCCCAGCATTTT
TRBD2	.	TRBV11-3	13	TRBJ2-7	CASSPSGSDEQYF	TGTGCCAGCAGCCCCAGCGGGAGCGACGAGCAGTACTTC
.	.	TRBV7-3	13	TRBJ2-5	CASSPTNQETQYF	TGTGCCAGCAGCCCTACCAACCAAGAGACCCAGTACTTC
.	.	TRBV5-1	12	TRBJ1-2	CASREANYGYTF	TGCGCCAGCCGGGAGGCCAACTATGGCTACACCTTC
.	.	TRBV6-5	16	TRBJ2-5	CASSLVGGGPRKTQYF	TGTGCCAGCAGTTTAGTAGGGGGAGGGCCGCGCAAGACCCAGTACTTC
TRBD1	.	TRBV5-4	16	TRBJ2-2	CASSPPGQGNLGELFF	TGTGCCAGCAGCCCGCCGGGACAGGGGAATTTGGGGGAGCTGTTTTTT
.	.	TRBV30	13	TRBJ2-1	CAWSVTGVNEQFF	TGTGCCTGGAGTGTAACGGGGGTCAATGAGCAGTTCTTC
.	few	TRBV5-6	13	TRBJ1-1	CASSYRRNTEAFF	TGTGCCAGCAGCTACCGTAGAAACACTGAAGCTTTCTTT
.	.	TRBV19	16	TRBJ1-6	CASISSVGSYNSPLHF	TGTGCCAGTATCTCGTCGGTCGGGTCCTATAATTCACCCCTCCACTTT
.	.	TRBV7-2	14	TRBJ1-5	CASSLQISNQPQHF	TGTGCCAGCAGCTTACAGATTAGCAATCAGCCCCAGCATTTT
.	once	TRBV6-5	13	TRBJ1-1	CASRQGLNTEAFF	TGTGCCAGCAGGCAGGGGCTGAACACTGAAGCTTTCTTT
.	once	TRBV2	16	TRBJ2-3	CASSEALGGGTDTQYF	TGTGCCAGCAGTGAAGCCCTAGGGGGGGGGACAGATACGCAGTATTTT
.	.	TRBV15	11	TRBJ2-1	CATSRLNEQFF	TGTGCCACCAGCAGGCTAAATGAGCAGTTCTTC
.	.	TRBV14	13	TRBJ1-1	CASSQGQKTEAFF	TGTGCCAGCAGCCAAGGGCAGAAGACTGAAGCTTTCTTT
.	once	TRBV4-3	13	TRBJ2-4	CASSQTPGNIQYF	TGCGCCAGCAGCCAGACCCCGGGGAACATTCAGTACTTC
TRBD2	.	TRBV6-6	17	TRBJ2-1	CASSRLREGGSYNEQFF	TGTGCCAGCAGTCGTCTACGGGAGGGAGGCTCCTACAATGAGCAGTTCTTC
.	.	TRBV7-2	16	TRBJ1-3	CASSPLGLNSGNTIYF	TGTGCCAGCAGCCCGTTAGGACTGAACTCTGGAAACACCATATATTTT
.	.	TRBV19	13	TRBJ1-2	CATSIGRDYGYTF	TGTGCCACCAGCATAGGCAGGGACTATGGCTACACCTTC
.	.	TRBV9	15	TRBJ1-3	CASSVDMSSGNTIYF	TGTGCCAGCAGCGTAGATATGAGTTCTGGAAACACCATATATTTT
TRBD1	.	TRBV5-1	15	TRBJ1-1	CASSLDASRGLKAFF	TGCGCCAGCAGCTTGGATGCTTCCAGGGGGCTAAAAGCTTTCTTT
TRBD2	.	TRBV4-2	17	TRBJ2-3	CASSQDSGRVGADTQYF	TGTGCCAGCAGCCAAGATAGCGGGAGGGTAGGTGCAGATACGCAGTATTTT
.	.	TRBV5-1	19	TRBJ2-3	CASSLDRTQGPLHTDTQYF	TGCGCCAGCAGCTTGGACCGAACCCAGGGCCCACTACACACAGATACGCAGTATTTT
.	.	TRBV19	14	TRBJ1-2	CASTNRATNYGYTF	TGTGCCAGTACCAACAGGGCAACTAACTATGGCTACACCTTC
.	once	TRBV27	16	TRBJ2-1	CASSLKLLNSYNEQFF	TGTGCCAGCAGTTTAAAGCTCCTTAACTCCTACAATGAGCAGTTCTTC